Here is one TCR beta chain with its context. This entry comes from a study of T cell changes during pregnancy in multiple sclerosis. This table comes from immunoSEQ multiplex PCR, and its TCRdb copy is limited to in-frame clones, with some not included. The sample carries 70,000 or so clones, 80% to 95% recorded once. Germline CDR1 is SQVTM and CDR2 is ANQGSEA. CDR3 length: 15 amino acids. V was pared by 3 bases and J by 2 bases, with 13 bases between. Material: CD4+ T cells from peripheral blood mononuclear cells, obtained after pregnancy. The source is a female donor with multiple sclerosis, enrolled in a pregnancy study. The chain is built from TRBV29-1 and TRBJ2-2, with D maybe TRBD1 (6 bases). Here the CDR3 reads CSVDQPGHNTGELFF. The CDR3 DNA follows: TGCAGCGTTGACCAACCGGGACACAACACCGGGGAGCTGTTTTTT.